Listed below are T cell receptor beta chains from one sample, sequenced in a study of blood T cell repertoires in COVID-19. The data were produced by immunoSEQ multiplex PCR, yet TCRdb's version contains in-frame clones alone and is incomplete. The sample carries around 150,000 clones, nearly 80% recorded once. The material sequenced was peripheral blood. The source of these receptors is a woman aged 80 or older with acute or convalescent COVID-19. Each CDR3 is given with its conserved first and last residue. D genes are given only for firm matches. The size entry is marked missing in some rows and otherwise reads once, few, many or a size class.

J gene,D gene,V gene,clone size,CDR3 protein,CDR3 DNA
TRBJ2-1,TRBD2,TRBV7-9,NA,CASRSRGGKANNEQFF,TGTGCCAGCAGGTCAAGGGGAGGGAAGGCCAACAATGAGCAGTTCTTC
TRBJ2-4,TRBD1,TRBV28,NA,CASSPRGTGGAGKNIQYF,TGTGCCAGCAGTCCCCGGGGGACAGGGGGCGCTGGCAAAAACATTCAGTACTTC
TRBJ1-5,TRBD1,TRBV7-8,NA,CASSFMDRGREPQHF,TGTGCCAGCAGCTTTATGGACAGGGGGAGGGAGCCCCAGCATTTT
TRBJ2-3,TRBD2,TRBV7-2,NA,CASRQPLAGGPKDTQYF,TGTGCCAGCAGACAGCCTCTAGCGGGAGGGCCGAAAGATACGCAGTATTTT
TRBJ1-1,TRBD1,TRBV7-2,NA,CASSFPGQRNTEAFF,TGTGCCAGCAGCTTCCCGGGACAGAGGAACACTGAAGCTTTCTTT
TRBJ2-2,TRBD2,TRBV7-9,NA,CASSPSGRAHTGELFF,TGTGCCAGCAGCCCTAGCGGGAGGGCCCACACCGGGGAGCTGTTTTTT
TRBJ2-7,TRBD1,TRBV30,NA,CAWIVGGHEQYF,TGTGCCTGGATCGTAGGGGGCCACGAGCAGTACTTC
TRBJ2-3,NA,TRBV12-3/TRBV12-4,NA,CASRAGSDTQYF,TGTGCCAGCAGAGCAGGGTCGGATACGCAGTATTTT
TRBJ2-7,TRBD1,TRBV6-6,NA,CASSRKTGTGFYEQYF,TGTGCCAGCAGTCGAAAGACCGGGACAGGTTTCTACGAGCAGTACTTC
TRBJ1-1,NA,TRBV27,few,CASSLAPGAKAFF,TGTGCCAGCAGTTTGGCGCCAGGCGCCAAAGCTTTCTTT
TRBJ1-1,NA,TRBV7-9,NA,CASSLEEYTEAFF,TGTGCCAGCAGCTTAGAGGAGTACACTGAAGCTTTCTTT
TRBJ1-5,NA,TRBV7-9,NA,CASSLSERGPQHF,TGTGCCAGCAGCCTCAGCGAACGGGGGCCCCAGCATTTT
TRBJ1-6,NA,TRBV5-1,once,CASSTGSANSPLHF,TGCGCCAGCAGTACAGGGTCGGCTAATTCACCCCTCCACTTT
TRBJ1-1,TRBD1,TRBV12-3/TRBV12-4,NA,CASKGQGTEAFF,TGTGCCAGCAAGGGACAGGGCACTGAAGCTTTCTTT
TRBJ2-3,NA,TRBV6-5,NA,CASSPTGPDTQYF,TGTGCCAGCAGCCCGACTGGCCCAGATACGCAGTATTTT
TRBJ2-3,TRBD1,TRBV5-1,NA,CASSVQGDGTDTQYF,TGCGCCAGCAGCGTGCAGGGGGATGGCACAGATACGCAGTATTTT
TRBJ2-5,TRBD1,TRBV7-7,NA,CASSAGTGGWETQYF,TGTGCTAGCAGCGCCGGGACAGGGGGCTGGGAGACCCAGTACTTC
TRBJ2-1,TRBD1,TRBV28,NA,CASRPGTGNNEQFF,TGTGCCAGCAGGCCCGGGACAGGCAACAATGAGCAGTTCTTC
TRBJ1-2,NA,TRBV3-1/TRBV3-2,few,CASSQGPNLYGYTF,TGTGCCAGCAGCCAAGGCCCTAATCTCTATGGCTACACCTTC
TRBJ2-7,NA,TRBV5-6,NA,CASSLGRKGYEQYF,TGTGCCAGCAGCTTGGGGAGGAAGGGCTACGAGCAGTACTTC
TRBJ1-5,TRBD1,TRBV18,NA,CASSQQGHSNQPQHF,TGTGCCAGCTCACAACAGGGGCATAGCAATCAGCCCCAGCATTTT
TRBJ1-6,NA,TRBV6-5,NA,CASAREAHNSPLHF,TGTGCCAGCGCCCGGGAGGCCCATAATTCACCCCTCCACTTT
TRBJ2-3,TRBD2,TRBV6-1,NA,CASSEIASGKTDTQYF,TGTGCCAGCAGTGAAATAGCTAGCGGGAAGACAGATACGCAGTATTTT